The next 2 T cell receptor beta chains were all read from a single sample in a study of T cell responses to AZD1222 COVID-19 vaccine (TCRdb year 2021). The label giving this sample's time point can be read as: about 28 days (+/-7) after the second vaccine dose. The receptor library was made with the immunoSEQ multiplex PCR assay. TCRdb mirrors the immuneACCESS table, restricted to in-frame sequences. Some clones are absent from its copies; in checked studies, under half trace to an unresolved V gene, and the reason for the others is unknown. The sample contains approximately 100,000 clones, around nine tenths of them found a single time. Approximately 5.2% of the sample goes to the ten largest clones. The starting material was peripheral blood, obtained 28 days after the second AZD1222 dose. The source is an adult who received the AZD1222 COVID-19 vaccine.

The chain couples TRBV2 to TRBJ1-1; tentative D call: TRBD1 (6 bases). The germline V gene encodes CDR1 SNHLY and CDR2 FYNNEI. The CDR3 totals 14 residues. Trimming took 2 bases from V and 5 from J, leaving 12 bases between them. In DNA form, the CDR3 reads TGTGCCAGCAGTGAAATAGGGGGGCGAACTGAAGCTTTCTTT. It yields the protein CASSEIGGRTEAFF.

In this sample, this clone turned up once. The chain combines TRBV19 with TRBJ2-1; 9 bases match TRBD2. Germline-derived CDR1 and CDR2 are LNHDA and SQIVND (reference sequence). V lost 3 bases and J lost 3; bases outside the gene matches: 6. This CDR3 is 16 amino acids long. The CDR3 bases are TGTGCCAGTAGTATCAGGCGGGGGGGCTTCTACAATGAGCAGTTCTTC. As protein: CASSIRRGGFYNEQFF. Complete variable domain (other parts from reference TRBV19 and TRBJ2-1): DGGITQSPKYLFRKEGQNVTLSCEQNLNHDAMYWYRQDPGQGLRLIYYSQIVNDFQKGDIAEGYSVSREKKESFPLTVTSAQKNPTAFYLCASSIRRGGFYNEQFFGPGTRLTVL.